This T cell receptor (beta chain) was observed in a study of blood T cell repertoires in COVID-19. Overall study context: Specimens from acute and convalescent COVID-19 originated in the United States, Italy and Spain. Sample material is recorded as cDNA or gDNA derived from T cells, B-cell-depleted T cells, or PBMCs.

Original handling: Scientists estimated how many nucleated cells there were by amplifying reference gene primers. Sequenced by immunoSEQ multiplex PCR; TCRdb stores in-frame clones only, minus some. D and trimming come from the DNA, and the V and J calls and clone size come from that table. The sample carries 150,000 to 190,000 clones, 75% to 90% recorded once. Germline V CDR1 and CDR2: LNHDA, SQIVND (reference sequence). The CDR3 has 14 amino acids. Trimming removed 4 bases from V and 5 bases from J, with 12 bases in between. Sequenced: peripheral blood. The sequence derives from a woman in her forties with acute or convalescent COVID-19. This chain links TRBV19 with TRBJ1-5, with D perhaps TRBD1 (5 bases). The CDR3: CASSTPQGYQPQHF. For the CDR3, the DNA is TGTGCCAGTAGTACTCCGCAGGGATATCAGCCCCAGCATTTT.